This T cell receptor beta chain derives from a study of T cell responses to AZD1222 COVID-19 vaccine. Overall study results and limits: Females outnumbered males among donors, who were mostly white British; clonal diversity was possibly underestimated. It was only a handful of AZD1222 recipients who were seropositive at baseline. Dominant at 160-218 and 743-854, vaccine-associated CD4 TCRs also spanned spike.

The CDR3 spans 16 residues. CDR1 and CDR2 (germline): MNHNY, SVGAGI (reference sequence). The V segment lost 0 bases and the J segment 6 bases; nucleotides outside the gene matches: 8. As to this clone: Its antigen remains unidentified.

Method: immunoSEQ multiplex PCR; TCRdb's copy keeps in-frame clones and lacks some. The table lists roughly 150,000 clones, 91% of them singletons, with under 2.5% in the top ten. This material consisted of peripheral blood, taken on day 0 of AZD1222 vaccination. The clonotype was recovered from an adult in good health. The chain couples TRBV6-6 to TRBJ2-7; 10 bases align to TRBD2. The CDR3 DNA sequence: TGTGCCAGCAGTTACTCTCCTAGCGGGAGTAATCTCGAGCAGTACTTC. The encoded protein is CASSYSPSGSNLEQYF.